This T cell receptor beta chain is from a study of type 1 regulatory T cells. Per the germline V gene, CDR1 is LGHDT and CDR2 is YNNKEL (reference sequence). The CDR3 is 13 amino acids. Trimming shortened V by 3 bases and J by 4 bases, and 4 bases separated the two germline ends. TCRdb fed the reads into MiXCR, producing one record per CDR3 protein. The sample yields roughly 60,000 distinct CDR3 sequences, approximately 60% seen once. A word on this clonotype: Antigen specificity is unknown.

The clonotype was recovered from a human donor in good health. The specimen was cultured non-Tr1 T cells, either the whole culture or a sorted T cell fraction (not recorded which). This chain links TRBV3-1 with TRBJ2-6, with unresolved D. The CDR3 is CASSQGGANVLTF. As DNA, the CDR3 is TGTGCCAGCAGCCAGGGGGGGGCCAACGTCCTGACTTTC.